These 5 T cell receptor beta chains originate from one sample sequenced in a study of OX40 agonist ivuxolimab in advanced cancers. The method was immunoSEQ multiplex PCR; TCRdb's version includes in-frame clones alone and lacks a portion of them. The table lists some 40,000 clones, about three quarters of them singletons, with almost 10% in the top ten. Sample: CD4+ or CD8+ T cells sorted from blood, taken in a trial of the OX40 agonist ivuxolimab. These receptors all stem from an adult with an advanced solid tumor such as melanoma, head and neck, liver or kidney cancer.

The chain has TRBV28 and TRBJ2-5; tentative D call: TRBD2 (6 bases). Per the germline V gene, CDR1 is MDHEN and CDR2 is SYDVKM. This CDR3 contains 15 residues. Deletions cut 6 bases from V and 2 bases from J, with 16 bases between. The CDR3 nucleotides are TGTGCCAGCAGGGACTTACCGGACTATCAAGAGACCCAGTACTTC. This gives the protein CASRDLPDYQETQYF. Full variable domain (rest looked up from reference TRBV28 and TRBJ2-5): DVKVTQSSRYLVKRTGEKVFLECVQDMDHENMFWYRQDPGLGLRLIYFSYDVKMKEKGDIPEGYSVSREKKERFSLILESASTNQTSMYLCASRDLPDYQETQYFGPGTRLLVL.

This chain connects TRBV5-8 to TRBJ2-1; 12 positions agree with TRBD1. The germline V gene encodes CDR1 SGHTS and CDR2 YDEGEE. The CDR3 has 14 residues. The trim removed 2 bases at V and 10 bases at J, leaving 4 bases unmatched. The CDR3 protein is CASSFGTGGGEQFF. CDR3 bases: TGTGCCAGCAGCTTCGGGACAGGGGGCGGAGAGCAGTTCTTC.

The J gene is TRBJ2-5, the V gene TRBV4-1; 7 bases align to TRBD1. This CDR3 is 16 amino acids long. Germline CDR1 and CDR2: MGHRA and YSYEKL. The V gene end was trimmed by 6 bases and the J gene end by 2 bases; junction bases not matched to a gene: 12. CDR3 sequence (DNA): TGCGCCAGCAGGGTTGGACCGGGACAGCTTCAAGAGACCCAGTACTTC. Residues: CASRVGPGQLQETQYF.

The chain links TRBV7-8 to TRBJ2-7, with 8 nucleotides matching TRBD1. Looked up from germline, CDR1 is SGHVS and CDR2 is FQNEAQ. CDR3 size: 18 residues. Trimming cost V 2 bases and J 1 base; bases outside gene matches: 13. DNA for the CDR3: TGTGCCAGCAGCTTACGGCTCTTGGGGACAGGAGATTCCTACGAGCAGTACTTC. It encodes CASSLRLLGTGDSYEQYF.

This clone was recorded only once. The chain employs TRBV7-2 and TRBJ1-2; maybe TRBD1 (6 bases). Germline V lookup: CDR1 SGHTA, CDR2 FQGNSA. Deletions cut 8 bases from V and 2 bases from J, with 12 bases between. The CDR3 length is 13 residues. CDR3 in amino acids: CASSPDSNYGYTF. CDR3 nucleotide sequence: TGTGCCAGCTCTCCGGACAGCAACTATGGCTACACCTTC.